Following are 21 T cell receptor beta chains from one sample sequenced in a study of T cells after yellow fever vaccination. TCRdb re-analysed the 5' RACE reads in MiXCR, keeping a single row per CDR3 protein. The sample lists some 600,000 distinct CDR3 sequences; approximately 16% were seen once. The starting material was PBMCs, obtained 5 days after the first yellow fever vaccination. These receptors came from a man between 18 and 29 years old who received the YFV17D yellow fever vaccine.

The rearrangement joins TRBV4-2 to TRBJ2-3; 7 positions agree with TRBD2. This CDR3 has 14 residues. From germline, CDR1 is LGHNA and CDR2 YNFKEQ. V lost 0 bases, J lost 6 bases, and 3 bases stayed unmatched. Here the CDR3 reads CASSQDRRGDTQYF. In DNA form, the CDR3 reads TGTGCCAGCAGCCAAGATCGGCGGGGGGATACGCAGTATTTT.

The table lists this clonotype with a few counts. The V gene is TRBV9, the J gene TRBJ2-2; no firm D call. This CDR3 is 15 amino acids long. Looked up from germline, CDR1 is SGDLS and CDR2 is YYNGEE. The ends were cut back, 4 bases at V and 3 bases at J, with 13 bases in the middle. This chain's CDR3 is CASSPERGYTGELFF. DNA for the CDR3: TGTGCCAGCAGCCCCGAGAGAGGTTACACCGGGGAGCTGTTTTTT. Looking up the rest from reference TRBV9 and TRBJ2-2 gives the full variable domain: DSGVTQTPKHLITATGQRVTLRCSPRSGDLSVYWYQQSLDQGLQFLIQYYNGEERAKGNILERFSAQQFPDLHSELNLSSLELGDSALYFCASSPERGYTGELFFGEGSRLTVL.

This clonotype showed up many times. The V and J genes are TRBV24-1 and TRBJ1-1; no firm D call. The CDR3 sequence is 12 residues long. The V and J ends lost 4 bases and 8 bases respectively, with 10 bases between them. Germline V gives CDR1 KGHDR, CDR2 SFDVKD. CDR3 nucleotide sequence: TGTGCCACCAGTGAAACGGGCGCCGAAGCTTTCTTT. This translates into CATSETGAEAFF.

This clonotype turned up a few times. CDR3 sequence (DNA): TGTGCCAGCAGTTCGTCCGGGTTTCAACAGTACGTC. Translation gives CASSSSGFQQYV. The chain carries TRBV12-3 or TRBV12-4 and TRBJ2-7, with D hard to call. The CDR3 extends over 12 amino acids. V was pared by 4 bases and J by 10 bases, with 14 bases between.

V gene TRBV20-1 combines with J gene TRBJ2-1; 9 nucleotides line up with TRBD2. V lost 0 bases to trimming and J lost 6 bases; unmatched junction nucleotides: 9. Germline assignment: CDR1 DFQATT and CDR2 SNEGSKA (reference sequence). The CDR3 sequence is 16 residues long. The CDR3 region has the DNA TGCAGTGCTAGAGATGAGGGACTAGCCCCCCTCAATGAGCAGTTCTTC. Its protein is CSARDEGLAPLNEQFF.

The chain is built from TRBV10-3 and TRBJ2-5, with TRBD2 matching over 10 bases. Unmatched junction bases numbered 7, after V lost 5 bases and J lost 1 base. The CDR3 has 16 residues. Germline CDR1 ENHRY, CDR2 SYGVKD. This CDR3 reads CAISRIAGGLQETQYF. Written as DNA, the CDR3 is TGTGCCATCAGTCGGATAGCGGGGGGCCTCCAAGAGACCCAGTACTTC.

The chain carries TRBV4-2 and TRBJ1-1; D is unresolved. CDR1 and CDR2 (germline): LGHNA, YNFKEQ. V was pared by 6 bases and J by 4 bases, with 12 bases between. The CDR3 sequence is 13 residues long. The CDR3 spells CASRVTDGTEAFF. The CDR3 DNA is TGTGCCAGCAGAGTGACGGACGGCACTGAAGCTTTCTTT.

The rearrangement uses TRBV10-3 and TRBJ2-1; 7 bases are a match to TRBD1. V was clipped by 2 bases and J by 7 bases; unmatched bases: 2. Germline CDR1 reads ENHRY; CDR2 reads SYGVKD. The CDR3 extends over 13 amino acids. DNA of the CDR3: TGTGCCATCAGTGAGACACAGGGGAATGAGCAGTTCTTC. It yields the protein CAISETQGNEQFF.

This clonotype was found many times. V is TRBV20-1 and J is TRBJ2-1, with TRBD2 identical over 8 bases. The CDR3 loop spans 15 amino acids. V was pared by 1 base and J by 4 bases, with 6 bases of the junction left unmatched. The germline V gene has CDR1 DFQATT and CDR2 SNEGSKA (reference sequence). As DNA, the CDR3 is TGCAGTGCTAGAGTGCAAGCGGGGGAGTACAATGAGCAGTTCTTC. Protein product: CSARVQAGEYNEQFF.

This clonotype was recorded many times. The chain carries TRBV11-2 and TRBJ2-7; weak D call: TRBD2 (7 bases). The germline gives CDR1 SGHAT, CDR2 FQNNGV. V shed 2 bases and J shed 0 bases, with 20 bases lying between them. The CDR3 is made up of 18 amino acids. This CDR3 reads CASSLTRGRGSLSYEQYV. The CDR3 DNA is TGTGCCAGCAGCTTAACCCGGGGGCGGGGGTCCCTCTCCTACGAGCAGTACGTC.

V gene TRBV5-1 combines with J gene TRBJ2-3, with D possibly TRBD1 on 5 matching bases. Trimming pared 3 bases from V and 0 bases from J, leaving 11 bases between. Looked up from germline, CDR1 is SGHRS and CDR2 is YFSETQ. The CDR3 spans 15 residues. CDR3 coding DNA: TGCGCCAGCAGCTCGGACACCCCTAGCACAGATACGCAGTATTTT. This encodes CASSSDTPSTDTQYF.

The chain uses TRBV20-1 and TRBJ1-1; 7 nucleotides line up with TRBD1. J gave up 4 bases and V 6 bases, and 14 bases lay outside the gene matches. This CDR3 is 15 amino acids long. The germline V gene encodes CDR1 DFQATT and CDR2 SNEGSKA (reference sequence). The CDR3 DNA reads TGCAGTGCCCCGGGGGGGGCCCAGGGGGGCACTGAAGCTTTCTTT. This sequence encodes CSAPGGAQGGTEAFF.

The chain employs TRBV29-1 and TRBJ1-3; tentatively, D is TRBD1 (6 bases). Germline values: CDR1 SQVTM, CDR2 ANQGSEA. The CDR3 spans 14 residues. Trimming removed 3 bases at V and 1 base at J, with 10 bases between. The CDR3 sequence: CSVDLTGSGNTIYF. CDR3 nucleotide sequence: TGCAGCGTTGACCTTACAGGGTCTGGAAACACCATATATTTT.

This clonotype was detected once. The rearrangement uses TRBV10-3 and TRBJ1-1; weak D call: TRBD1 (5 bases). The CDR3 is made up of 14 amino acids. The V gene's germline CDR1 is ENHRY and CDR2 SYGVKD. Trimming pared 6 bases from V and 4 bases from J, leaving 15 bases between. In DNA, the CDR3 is TGTGCCATCAGCGCATGGCGGGGGGGCACTGAAGCTTTCTTT. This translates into CAISAWRGGTEAFF.

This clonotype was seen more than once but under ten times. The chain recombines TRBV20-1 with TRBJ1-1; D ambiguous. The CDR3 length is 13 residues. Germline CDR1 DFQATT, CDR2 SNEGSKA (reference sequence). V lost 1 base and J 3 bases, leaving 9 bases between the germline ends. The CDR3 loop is CSARGGLDTEAFF. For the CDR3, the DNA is TGCAGTGCTAGAGGGGGTCTGGACACTGAAGCTTTCTTT.

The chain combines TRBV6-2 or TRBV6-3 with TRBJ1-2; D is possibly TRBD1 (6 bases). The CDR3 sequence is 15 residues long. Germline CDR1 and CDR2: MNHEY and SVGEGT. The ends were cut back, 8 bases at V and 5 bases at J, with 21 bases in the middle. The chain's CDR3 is CASAEYPQGGYGYTF. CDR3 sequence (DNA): TGTGCCAGCGCGGAGTACCCACAGGGAGGGTATGGCTACACCTTC.

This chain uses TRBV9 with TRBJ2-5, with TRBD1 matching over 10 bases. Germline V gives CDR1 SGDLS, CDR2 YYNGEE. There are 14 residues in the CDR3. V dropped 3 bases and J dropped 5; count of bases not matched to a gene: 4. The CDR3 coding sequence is TGTGCCAGCAGCGCGGGACAGGGGAGGGAGACCCAGTACTTC. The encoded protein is CASSAGQGRETQYF.

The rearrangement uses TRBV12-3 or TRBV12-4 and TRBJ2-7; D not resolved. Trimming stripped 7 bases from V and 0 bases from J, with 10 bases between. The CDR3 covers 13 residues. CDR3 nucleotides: TGTGCCAGCAACATCCGGGCCTCCTACGAGCAGTACGTC. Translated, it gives CASNIRASYEQYV.

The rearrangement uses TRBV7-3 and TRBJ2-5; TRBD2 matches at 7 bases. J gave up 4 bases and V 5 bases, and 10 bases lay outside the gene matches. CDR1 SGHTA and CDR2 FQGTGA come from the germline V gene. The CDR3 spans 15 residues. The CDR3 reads CASSPQRGRVETQYF. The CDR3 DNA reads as TGTGCCAGCAGCCCACAGCGGGGAAGGGTAGAGACCCAGTACTTC.

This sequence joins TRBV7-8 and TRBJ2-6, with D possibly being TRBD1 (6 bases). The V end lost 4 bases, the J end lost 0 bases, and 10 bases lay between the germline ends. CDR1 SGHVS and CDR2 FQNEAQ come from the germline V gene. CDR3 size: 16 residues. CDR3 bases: TGTGCCAGCAGCTCACAGGGTCCCTCTGGGGCCAACGTCCTGACTTTC. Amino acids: CASSSQGPSGANVLTF.

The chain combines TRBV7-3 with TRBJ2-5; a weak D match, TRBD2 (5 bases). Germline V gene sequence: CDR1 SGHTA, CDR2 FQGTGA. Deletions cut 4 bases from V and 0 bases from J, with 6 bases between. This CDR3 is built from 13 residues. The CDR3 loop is CASSSGNQETQYF. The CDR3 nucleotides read TGTGCCAGCAGCTCCGGGAACCAAGAGACCCAGTACTTC.